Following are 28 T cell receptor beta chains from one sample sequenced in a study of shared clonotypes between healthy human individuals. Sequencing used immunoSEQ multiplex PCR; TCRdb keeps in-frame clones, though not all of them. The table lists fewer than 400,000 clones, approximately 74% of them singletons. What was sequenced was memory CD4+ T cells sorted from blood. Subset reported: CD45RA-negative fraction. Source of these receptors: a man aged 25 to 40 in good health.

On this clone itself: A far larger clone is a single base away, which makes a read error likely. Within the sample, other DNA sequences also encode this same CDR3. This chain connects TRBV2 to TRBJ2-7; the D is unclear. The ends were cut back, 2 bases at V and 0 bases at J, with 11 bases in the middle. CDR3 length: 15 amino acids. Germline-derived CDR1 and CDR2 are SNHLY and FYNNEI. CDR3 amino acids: CASSESNVPSYEQYF. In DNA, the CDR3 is TGTGCCAGCAGTGAATCGAACGTCCCCTCCTACGAGCAGTACTTC. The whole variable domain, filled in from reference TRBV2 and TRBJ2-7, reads EPEVTQTPSHQVTQMGQEVILRCVPISNHLYFYWYRQILGQKVEFLVSFYNNEISEKSEIFDDQFSVERPDGSNFTLKIRSTKLEDSAMYFCASSESNVPSYEQYFGPGTRLTVT.

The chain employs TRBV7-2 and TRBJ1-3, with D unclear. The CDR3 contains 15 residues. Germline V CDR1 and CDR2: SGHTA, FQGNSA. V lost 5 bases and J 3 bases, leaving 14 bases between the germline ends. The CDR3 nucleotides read TGTGCCAGCAGCCCCCCGAGGAGGGATGGAAACACCATATATTTT. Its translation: CASSPPRRDGNTIYF.

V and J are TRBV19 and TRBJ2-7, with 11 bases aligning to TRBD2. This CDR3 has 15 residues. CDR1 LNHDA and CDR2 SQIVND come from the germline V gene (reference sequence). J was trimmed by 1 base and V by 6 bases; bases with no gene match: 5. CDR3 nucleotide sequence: TGTGCCAGTAGGACTAGCGGGACTTCGTCCTACGAGCAGTACTTC. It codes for CASRTSGTSSYEQYF.

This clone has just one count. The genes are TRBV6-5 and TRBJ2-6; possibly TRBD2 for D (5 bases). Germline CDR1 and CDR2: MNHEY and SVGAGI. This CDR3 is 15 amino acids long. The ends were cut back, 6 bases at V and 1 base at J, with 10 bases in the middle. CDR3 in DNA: TGTGCCAGCAGCCACAGAGGGTCTGGGGCCAACGTCCTGACTTTC. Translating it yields CASSHRGSGANVLTF.

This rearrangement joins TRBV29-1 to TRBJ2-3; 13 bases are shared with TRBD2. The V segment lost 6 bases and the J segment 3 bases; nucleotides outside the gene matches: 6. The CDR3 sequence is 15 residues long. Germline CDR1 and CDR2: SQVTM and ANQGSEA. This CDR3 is CSVDGTSGKTDTQYF. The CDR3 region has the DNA TGCAGCGTCGATGGGACTAGCGGGAAGACAGATACGCAGTATTTT.

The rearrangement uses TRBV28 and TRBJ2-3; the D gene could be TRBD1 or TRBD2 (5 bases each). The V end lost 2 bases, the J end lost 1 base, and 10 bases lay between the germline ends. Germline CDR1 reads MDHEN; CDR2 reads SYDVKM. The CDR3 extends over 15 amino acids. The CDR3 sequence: CASSLGDRRTDTQYF. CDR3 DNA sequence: TGTGCCAGCAGTTTAGGGGACCGGCGCACAGATACGCAGTATTTT.

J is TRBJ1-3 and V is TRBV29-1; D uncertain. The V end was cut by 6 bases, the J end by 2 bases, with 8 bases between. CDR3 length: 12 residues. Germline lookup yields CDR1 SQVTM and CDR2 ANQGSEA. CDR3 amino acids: CSVISPGNTIYF. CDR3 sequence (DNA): TGCAGCGTCATCTCGCCTGGAAACACCATATATTTT.

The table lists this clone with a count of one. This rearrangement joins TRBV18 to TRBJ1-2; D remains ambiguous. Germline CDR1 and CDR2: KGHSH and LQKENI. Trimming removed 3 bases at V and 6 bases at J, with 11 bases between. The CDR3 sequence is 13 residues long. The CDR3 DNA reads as TGTGCCAGCTCACCGATTGCCGGGGATGGCTACACCTTC. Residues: CASSPIAGDGYTF.

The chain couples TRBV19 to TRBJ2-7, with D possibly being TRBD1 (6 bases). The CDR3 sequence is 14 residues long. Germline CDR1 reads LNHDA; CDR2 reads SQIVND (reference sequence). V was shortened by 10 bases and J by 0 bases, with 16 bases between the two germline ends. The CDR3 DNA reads TGTGCCACCCAGCAGGACAGTAGCTCCTACGAGCAGTACTTC. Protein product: CATQQDSSSYEQYF.

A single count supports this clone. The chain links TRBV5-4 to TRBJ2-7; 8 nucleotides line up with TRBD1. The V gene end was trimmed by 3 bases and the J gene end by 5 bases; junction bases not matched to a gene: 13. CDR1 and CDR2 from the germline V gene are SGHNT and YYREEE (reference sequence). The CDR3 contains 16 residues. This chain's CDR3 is CASSSGAGGAFHEQYF. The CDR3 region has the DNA TGTGCCAGCAGCTCCGGGGCAGGGGGCGCGTTCCACGAGCAGTACTTC.

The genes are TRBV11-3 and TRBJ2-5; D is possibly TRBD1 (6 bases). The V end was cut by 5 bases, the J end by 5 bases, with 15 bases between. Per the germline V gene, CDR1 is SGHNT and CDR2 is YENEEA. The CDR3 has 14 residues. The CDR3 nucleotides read TGTGCCAGCAGCCAAACTACAGGGTCTGAGACCCAGTACTTC. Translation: CASSQTTGSETQYF.

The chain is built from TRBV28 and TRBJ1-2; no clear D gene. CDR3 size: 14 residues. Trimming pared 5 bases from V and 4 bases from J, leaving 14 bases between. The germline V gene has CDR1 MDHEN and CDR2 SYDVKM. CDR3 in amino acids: CASSPSSWSYGYTF. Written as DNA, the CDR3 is TGTGCCAGCAGTCCCTCCTCCTGGAGCTATGGCTACACCTTC.

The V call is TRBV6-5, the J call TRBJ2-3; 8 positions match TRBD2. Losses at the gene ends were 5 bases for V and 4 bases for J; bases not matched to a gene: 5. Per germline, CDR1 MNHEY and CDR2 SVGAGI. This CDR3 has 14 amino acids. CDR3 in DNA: TGTGCCAGCAGTCCCGGGAGGGCCGCAGATACGCAGTATTTT. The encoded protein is CASSPGRAADTQYF.

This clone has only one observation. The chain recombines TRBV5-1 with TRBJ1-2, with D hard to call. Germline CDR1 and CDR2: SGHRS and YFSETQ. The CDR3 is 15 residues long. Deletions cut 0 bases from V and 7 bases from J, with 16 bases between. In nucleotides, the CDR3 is TGCGCCAGCAGCTTGGATGGCACCTCAGTTGGTGGCTACACCTTC. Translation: CASSLDGTSVGGYTF.

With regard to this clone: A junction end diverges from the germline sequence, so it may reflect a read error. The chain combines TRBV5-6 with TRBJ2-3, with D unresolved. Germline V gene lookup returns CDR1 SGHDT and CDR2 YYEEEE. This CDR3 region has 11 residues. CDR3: CASSRVSSPEF. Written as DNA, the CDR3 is TGTGCCAGCAGCCGAGTTAGTTCTCCGGAGTTT.

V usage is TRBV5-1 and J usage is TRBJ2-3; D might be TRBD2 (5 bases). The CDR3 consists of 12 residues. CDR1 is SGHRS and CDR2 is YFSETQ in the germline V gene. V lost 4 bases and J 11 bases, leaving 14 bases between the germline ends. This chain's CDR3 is CASSPLGDLQYF. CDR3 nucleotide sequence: TGCGCCAGCAGCCCCTTGGGAGATCTGCAGTATTTT.

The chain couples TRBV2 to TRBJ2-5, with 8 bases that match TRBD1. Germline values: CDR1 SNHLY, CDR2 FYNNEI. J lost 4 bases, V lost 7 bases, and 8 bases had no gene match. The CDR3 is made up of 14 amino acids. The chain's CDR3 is CASNRQGMGETQYF. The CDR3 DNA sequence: TGTGCCAGCAACAGACAGGGGATGGGAGAGACCCAGTACTTC.

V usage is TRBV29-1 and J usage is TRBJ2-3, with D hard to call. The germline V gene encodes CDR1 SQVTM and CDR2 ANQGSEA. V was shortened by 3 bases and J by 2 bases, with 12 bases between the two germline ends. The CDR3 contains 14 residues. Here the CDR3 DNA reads TGCAGCGTTGAGTCCGGAAGGGTCACAGATACGCAGTATTTT. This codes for CSVESGRVTDTQYF.

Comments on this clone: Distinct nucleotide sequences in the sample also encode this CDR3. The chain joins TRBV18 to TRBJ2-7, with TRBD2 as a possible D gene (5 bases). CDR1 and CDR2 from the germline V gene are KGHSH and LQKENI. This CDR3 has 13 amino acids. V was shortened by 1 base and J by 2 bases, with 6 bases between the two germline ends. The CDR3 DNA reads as TGTGCCAGCTCACCACGGCGGGCCTACGAGCAGTACTTC. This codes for CASSPRRAYEQYF.

The CDR3 nucleotides read TGTGCCAGCAGGGGACAGGGTTTTGGCTATGGCTACACCTTC. Protein: CASRGQGFGYGYTF. This rearrangement joins TRBV28 to TRBJ1-2; 9 positions agree with TRBD1. Looked up from germline, CDR1 is MDHEN and CDR2 is SYDVKM. The CDR3 totals 14 residues. J was trimmed by 4 bases and V by 6 bases; bases with no gene match: 6.

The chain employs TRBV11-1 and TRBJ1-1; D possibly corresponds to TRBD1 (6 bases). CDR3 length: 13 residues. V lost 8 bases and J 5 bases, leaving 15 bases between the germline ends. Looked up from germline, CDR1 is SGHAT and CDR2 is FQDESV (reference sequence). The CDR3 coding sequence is TGTGCCAGCCGGGACACCTTGTGGACTGAAGCTTTCTTT. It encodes CASRDTLWTEAFF.

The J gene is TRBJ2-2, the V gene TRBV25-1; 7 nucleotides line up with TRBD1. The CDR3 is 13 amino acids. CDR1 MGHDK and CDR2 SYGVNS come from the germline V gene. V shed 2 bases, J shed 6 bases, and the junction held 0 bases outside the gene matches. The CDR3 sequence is CASSETGAGELFF. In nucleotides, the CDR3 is TGTGCCAGCAGTGAAACAGGGGCCGGGGAGCTGTTTTTT. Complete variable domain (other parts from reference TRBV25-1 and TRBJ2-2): EADIYQTPRYLVIGTGKKITLECSQTMGHDKMYWYQQDPGMELHLIHYSYGVNSTEKGDLSSESTVSRIRTEHFPLTLESARPSHTSQYLCASSETGAGELFFGEGSRLTVL.

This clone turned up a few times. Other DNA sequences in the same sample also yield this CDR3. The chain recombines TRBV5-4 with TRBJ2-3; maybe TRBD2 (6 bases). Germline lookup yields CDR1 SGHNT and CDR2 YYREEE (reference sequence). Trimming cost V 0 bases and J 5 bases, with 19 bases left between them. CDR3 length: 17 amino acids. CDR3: CASSLGPPGVGGDTQYF. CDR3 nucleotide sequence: TGTGCCAGCAGCTTGGGGCCTCCCGGAGTGGGGGGAGATACGCAGTATTTT.

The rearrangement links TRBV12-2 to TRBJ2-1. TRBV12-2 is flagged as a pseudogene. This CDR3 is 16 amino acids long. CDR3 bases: TGTGCAAGTCGCTTAGCGGCTCCGGGGCTATGGAATGAGCAGTTCTTC. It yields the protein CASRLAAPGLWNEQFF.

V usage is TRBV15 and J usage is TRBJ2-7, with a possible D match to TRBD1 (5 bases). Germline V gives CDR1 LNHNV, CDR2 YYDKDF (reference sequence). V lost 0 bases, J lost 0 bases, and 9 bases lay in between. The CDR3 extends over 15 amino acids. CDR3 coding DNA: TGTGCCACCAGCAGAGACAGGGCAAGCTCCTACGAGCAGTACTTC. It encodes CATSRDRASSYEQYF. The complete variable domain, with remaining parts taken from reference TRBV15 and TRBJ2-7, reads DAMVIQNPRYQVTQFGKPVTLSCSQTLNHNVMYWYQQKSSQAPKLLFHYYDKDFNNEADTPDNFQSRRPNTSFCFLDIRSPGLGDTAMYLCATSRDRASSYEQYFGPGTRLTVT.

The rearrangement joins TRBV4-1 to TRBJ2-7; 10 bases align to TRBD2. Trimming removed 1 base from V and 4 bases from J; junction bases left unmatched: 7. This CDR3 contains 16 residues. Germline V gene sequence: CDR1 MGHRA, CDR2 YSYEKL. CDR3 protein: CASSQGGLAGVYEQYF. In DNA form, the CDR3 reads TGCGCCAGCAGCCAAGGGGGTCTAGCGGGAGTTTACGAGCAGTACTTC.

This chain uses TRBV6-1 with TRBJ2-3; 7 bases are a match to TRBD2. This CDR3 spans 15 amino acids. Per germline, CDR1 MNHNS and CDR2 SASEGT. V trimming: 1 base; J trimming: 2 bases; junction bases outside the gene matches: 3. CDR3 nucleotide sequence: TGTGCCAGCAGTGAAGGAAGCGGGAACACAGATACGCAGTATTTT. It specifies CASSEGSGNTDTQYF.

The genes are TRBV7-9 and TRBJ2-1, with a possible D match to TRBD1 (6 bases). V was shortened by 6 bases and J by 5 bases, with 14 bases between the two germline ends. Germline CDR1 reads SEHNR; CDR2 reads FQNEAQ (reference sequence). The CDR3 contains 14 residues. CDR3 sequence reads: CASRTPGHHNEQFF. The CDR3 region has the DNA TGTGCCAGCAGGACGCCGGGACATCACAATGAGCAGTTCTTC.